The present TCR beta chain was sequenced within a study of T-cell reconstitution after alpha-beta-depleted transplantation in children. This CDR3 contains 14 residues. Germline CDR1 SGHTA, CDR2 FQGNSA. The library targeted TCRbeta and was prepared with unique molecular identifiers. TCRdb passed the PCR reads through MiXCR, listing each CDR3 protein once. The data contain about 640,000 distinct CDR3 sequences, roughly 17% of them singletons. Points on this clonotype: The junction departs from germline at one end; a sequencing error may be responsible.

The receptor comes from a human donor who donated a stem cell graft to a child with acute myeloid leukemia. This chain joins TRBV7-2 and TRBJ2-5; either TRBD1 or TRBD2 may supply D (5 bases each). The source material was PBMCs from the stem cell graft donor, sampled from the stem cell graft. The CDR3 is CASSLVGRQEIQYF. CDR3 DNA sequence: TGTGCCAGCAGCTTAGTGGGACGGCAAGAGATCCAGTACTTC.